This T cell receptor (beta chain) originates from a study of cytomegalovirus exposure and HLA in healthy donors. V was pared by 0 bases and J by 1 base, with 3 bases between. Germline loops: CDR1 GTSNPN, CDR2 SVGIG (reference sequence). The CDR3 has 13 residues. The PCR used 60 Vbeta and 13 Jbeta primers. Generated by immunoSEQ multiplex PCR, the TCRdb table keeps only in-frame clones and is missing some. The sample records approximately 120,000 clones, over 60% being singletons. The material sequenced was PBMCs. The sequence was collected from a man between 60 and 75 years old in good health and CMV-seropositive. The rearrangement joins TRBV30 to TRBJ2-2; unclear D gene. In DNA, the CDR3 is TGTGCCTGGAGTGTACAGAACACCGGGGAGCTGTTTTTT. Translated, it gives CAWSVQNTGELFF.